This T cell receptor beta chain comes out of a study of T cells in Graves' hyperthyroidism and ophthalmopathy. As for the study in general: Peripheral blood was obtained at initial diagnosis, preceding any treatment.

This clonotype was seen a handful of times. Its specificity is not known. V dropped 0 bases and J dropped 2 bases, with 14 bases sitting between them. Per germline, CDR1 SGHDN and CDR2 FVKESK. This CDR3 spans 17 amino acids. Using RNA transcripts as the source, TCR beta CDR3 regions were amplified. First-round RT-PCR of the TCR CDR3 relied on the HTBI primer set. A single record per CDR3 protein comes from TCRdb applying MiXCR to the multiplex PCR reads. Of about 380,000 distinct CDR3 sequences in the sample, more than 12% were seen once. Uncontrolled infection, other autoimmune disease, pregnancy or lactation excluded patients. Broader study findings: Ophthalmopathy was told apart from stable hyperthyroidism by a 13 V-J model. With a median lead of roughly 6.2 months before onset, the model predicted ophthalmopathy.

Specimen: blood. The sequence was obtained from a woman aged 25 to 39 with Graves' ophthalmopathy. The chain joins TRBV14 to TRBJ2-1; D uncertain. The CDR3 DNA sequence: TGTGCCAGCAGCCAAGACCCTACGGACCGCACCTACAATGAGCAGTTCTTC. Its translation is CASSQDPTDRTYNEQFF.